The 18 T cell receptor beta chains listed next were all sequenced from one sample in a study of blood T cell repertoires in COVID-19. Data came from immunoSEQ multiplex PCR; TCRdb stores just in-frame clones and leaves some out. The repertoire consists of 350,000 or so clones, with 88% occurring once and the leading ten covering approximately 1%. Sequencing was performed on PBMCs or T cells enriched from blood (not recorded which). The receptor set was obtained from a woman aged 30 to 39 who had been exposed to COVID-19.

This clone was recorded once. The gene calls are TRBV6-1 and TRBJ2-7, with TRBD1 matching over 9 bases. The CDR3 has 15 residues. The trim removed 3 bases at V and 2 bases at J, leaving 5 bases unmatched. CDR1 and CDR2 (germline): MNHNS, SASEGT. In nucleotides, the CDR3 is TGTGCCAGCAGTGACCTACAGGGGGCCGCCTACGAGCAGTACTTC. Its protein product is CASSDLQGAAYEQYF.

The genes are TRBV18 and TRBJ2-3, with D perhaps TRBD2 (6 bases). CDR1 KGHSH and CDR2 LQKENI come from the germline V gene. The CDR3 has 16 residues. V lost 0 bases, J lost 0 bases, and 10 bases lay in between. For the CDR3, the DNA is TGTGCCAGCTCACCACCGGGGGGTCAAAGCACAGATACGCAGTATTTT. This codes for CASSPPGGQSTDTQYF.

The chain has TRBV6-5 and TRBJ2-2, with D tentatively TRBD2 (6 bases). CDR1 is MNHEY and CDR2 is SVGAGI in the germline V gene. Trimming stripped 6 bases from V and 4 bases from J, with 9 bases between. The CDR3 sequence is 13 residues long. CDR3 in amino acids: CASREGGTGELFF. DNA for the CDR3: TGTGCCAGCAGGGAGGGCGGCACCGGGGAGCTGTTTTTT.

This chain links TRBV11-3 with TRBJ1-6; possible D gene TRBD1, 6 bases. Germline V lookup: CDR1 SGHNT, CDR2 YENEEA. Trimming stripped 5 bases from V and 6 bases from J, with 14 bases between. The CDR3 spans 15 residues. CDR3 nucleotide sequence: TGTGCCAGCAGCCTAACCGGACAGCTTAATTCACCCCTCCACTTT. This encodes CASSLTGQLNSPLHF.

The V call is TRBV19, the J call TRBJ2-1, with 10 bases lining up with TRBD2. This CDR3 has 15 residues. Per the germline V gene, CDR1 is LNHDA and CDR2 is SQIVND (reference sequence). V shed 6 bases and J 1 base; nucleotides not matched to a gene: 3. The CDR3 reads CASRLAGVSYNEQFF. CDR3 in DNA: TGTGCCAGTAGGCTAGCGGGAGTTTCCTACAATGAGCAGTTCTTC.

J is TRBJ2-3 and V is TRBV10-3; possibly TRBD2 for D (6 bases). Trimming shortened V by 0 bases and J by 0 bases, and 16 bases separated the two germline ends. In germline, CDR1 is ENHRY, CDR2 SYGVKD. The CDR3 runs to 18 residues. DNA for the CDR3: TGTGCCATCAGTGAGTCAGAGGTAGCGGAGACTAGCACAGATACGCAGTATTTT. It specifies CAISESEVAETSTDTQYF.

The chain links TRBV6-1 to TRBJ2-5; D ambiguous. The V end lost 1 base, the J end lost 5 bases, and 14 bases lay between the germline ends. Germline CDR1 is MNHNS and CDR2 is SASEGT. This CDR3 comprises 15 residues. The DNA of the CDR3 is TGTGCCAGCAGTGAAGATAACGGTACGTGGGAGACCCAGTACTTC. Translation gives CASSEDNGTWETQYF.

The rearrangement links TRBV3-1 (or the pseudogene TRBV3-2) to TRBJ2-5; tentatively, D is TRBD1 (5 bases). The CDR3 covers 16 residues. CDR1 and CDR2 from the germline V gene are LGHDT and YNNKEL (reference sequence). The V end lost 0 bases, the J end lost 2 bases, and 13 bases lay between the germline ends. The CDR3 DNA reads as TGTGCCAGCAGCCAAGAGGGGCCAGGGCGTCAAGAGACCCAGTACTTC. This gives the protein CASSQEGPGRQETQYF.

The chain is built from TRBV19 and TRBJ1-5, with 9 bases lining up with TRBD1. This CDR3 is 14 amino acids long. The trim removed 7 bases at V and 6 bases at J, leaving 7 bases unmatched. Germline V lookup: CDR1 LNHDA, CDR2 SQIVND (reference sequence). The CDR3 loop is CASTQTGGGQPQHF. CDR3 sequence (DNA): TGTGCCAGTACTCAAACAGGGGGCGGTCAGCCCCAGCATTTT.

CDR3 in DNA: TGTGCCAGTAGTATGAAGGCGATGGGTGACAGGGTGACCCAGTACTTC. Its protein is CASSMKAMGDRVTQYF. This chain joins TRBV19 and TRBJ2-5; 7 bases fit TRBD1. J gave up 7 bases and V 3 bases, and 14 bases lay outside the gene matches. CDR3 length equals 16 residues. CDR1 and CDR2 from the germline V gene are LNHDA and SQIVND (reference sequence).

This sequence joins TRBV7-2 and TRBJ1-5, with D perhaps TRBD1 (6 bases). V lost 1 base, J lost 2 bases, and 21 bases lay in between. Germline V gene data show CDR1 as SGHTA and CDR2 as FQGNSA. The CDR3 is 19 amino acids. CDR3 in amino acids: CASSLGVWDTHVGNQPQHF. The CDR3 nucleotides are TGTGCCAGCAGCTTAGGAGTGTGGGACACGCACGTAGGCAATCAGCCCCAGCATTTT.

This sequence joins TRBV7-9 and TRBJ2-1, with 12 bases fitting TRBD2. With 8 bases clipped from V and 7 bases from J, the junction kept 3 bases outside the gene matches. The CDR3 contains 13 residues. The germline gives CDR1 SEHNR, CDR2 FQNEAQ (reference sequence). The CDR3 sequence is CASRLAGVNEQFF. The CDR3, as DNA: TGTGCCAGCCGACTAGCGGGAGTGAATGAGCAGTTCTTC.

The count of this clone is one. This chain connects TRBV2 to TRBJ2-3, with 7 bases aligning to TRBD2. The V gene end was trimmed by 4 bases and the J gene end by 3 bases; junction bases not matched to a gene: 16. The germline V gene has CDR1 SNHLY and CDR2 FYNNEI. CDR3 size: 18 residues. The CDR3 region is CASSVPMTGGGSTDTQYF. In DNA, the CDR3 is TGTGCCAGCAGTGTCCCAATGACGGGGGGTGGGTCAACAGATACGCAGTATTTT. The variable domain in full, completed from reference TRBV2 and TRBJ2-3, reads EPEVTQTPSHQVTQMGQEVILRCVPISNHLYFYWYRQILGQKVEFLVSFYNNEISEKSEIFDDQFSVERPDGSNFTLKIRSTKLEDSAMYFCASSVPMTGGGSTDTQYFGPGTRLTVL.

This chain connects TRBV10-2 to TRBJ2-7, with a weak D call TRBD1 (6 bases). Germline assignment: CDR1 WSHSY and CDR2 SAAADI. CDR3 length equals 15 residues. V was cut by 3 bases and J by 0 bases, with 12 bases left in between. The CDR3: CASSESTGSSYEQYF. The DNA of the CDR3 is TGCGCCAGCAGTGAAAGTACAGGGAGCTCCTACGAGCAGTACTTC.

V and J are TRBV15 and TRBJ1-1, with a tentative D call TRBD1 (6 bases). CDR1 is LNHNV and CDR2 is YYDKDF in the germline V gene (reference sequence). V dropped 5 bases and J dropped 1 base, with 14 bases sitting between them. The CDR3 has 15 residues. CDR3 coding DNA: TGTGCCACCAGCCGAGGGGGGGGGTGGAACACTGAAGCTTTCTTT. Its translation is CATSRGGGWNTEAFF.

This clone was recorded once. This sequence joins TRBV5-1 and TRBJ2-3; TRBD2 is a possible D gene (6 bases). The germline V and J ends were trimmed by 4 bases and 6 bases, with 15 bases remaining between them. There are 14 residues in the CDR3. CDR1 and CDR2 (germline): SGHRS, YFSETQ. The CDR3 loop reads CASSPGTARDTQYF. The CDR3 DNA reads TGCGCCAGCAGCCCCGGGACTGCACGGGATACGCAGTATTTT.

The chain couples TRBV7-3 to TRBJ1-3; D ambiguous. The CDR3 spans 15 residues. V gave up 5 bases and J gave up 0 bases, with 11 bases separating them. Germline CDR1 and CDR2: SGHTA and FQGTGA. CDR3 protein: CASSAHPSSGNTIYF. CDR3 nucleotides: TGTGCCAGCAGCGCCCATCCGAGCTCTGGAAACACCATATATTTT.

The V and J genes are TRBV2 and TRBJ1-4; 9 bases line up with TRBD1. The CDR3 contains 15 residues. V was clipped by 6 bases and J by 5 bases; unmatched bases: 7. CDR1 SNHLY and CDR2 FYNNEI come from the germline V gene. Written as DNA, the CDR3 is TGTGCCAGCAGGGCCGTCGGACAGGGGAATGAAAAACTGTTTTTT. Amino acids: CASRAVGQGNEKLFF.